This entry lists 17 T cell receptor beta chains sequenced from one sample in a study of T cells after somatic rescue of genetic block. This table comes from immunoSEQ multiplex PCR, and its TCRdb copy is limited to in-frame clones, with some not included. Of 85,000 to 100,000 clones listed, about 87% are singletons. The sequenced sample was peripheral blood mononuclear cells (PBMCs). These receptors were obtained from a young woman.

The chain uses TRBV5-6 and TRBJ2-1, with 7 bases that match TRBD2. V gave up 2 bases and J gave up 3 bases; unmatched junction bases: 5. CDR1 is SGHDT and CDR2 is YYEEEE in the germline V gene. The CDR3 has 15 amino acids. The CDR3 protein is CASSFPGGNYNEQFF. CDR3 in DNA: TGTGCCAGCAGCTTCCCGGGAGGAAACTACAATGAGCAGTTCTTC.

V usage is TRBV5-5 and J usage is TRBJ2-7; TRBD2 agrees at 10 bases. This CDR3 has 14 amino acids. CDR1 and CDR2 (germline): SGHKS, YYEKEE (reference sequence). J was trimmed by 4 bases and V by 0 bases; bases with no gene match: 1. CDR3 protein: CASSLASGRYEQYF. Written as DNA, the CDR3 is TGTGCCAGCAGCTTGGCTAGCGGGAGATACGAGCAGTACTTC.

The V and J genes are TRBV28 and TRBJ1-2; 8 bases are a match to TRBD1. The CDR3 sequence is 12 residues long. Germline V lookup: CDR1 MDHEN, CDR2 SYDVKM. Trimming took 4 bases from V and 8 from J; bases not matched to a gene: 3. CDR3 coding DNA: TGTGCCAGCAGTTCCGACAGGGGCGGCTACACCTTC. It encodes CASSSDRGGYTF.

The chain is built from TRBV28 and TRBJ2-7; 9 nucleotides align to TRBD1. The CDR3 runs 14 residues. The ends lost 8 bases at V and 6 bases at J; junction bases unmatched: 11. Germline V gene lookup returns CDR1 MDHEN and CDR2 SYDVKM. The CDR3 here is CASGQGQGASEQYF. The CDR3 region has the DNA TGTGCCAGCGGCCAGGGACAGGGCGCCAGCGAGCAGTACTTC.

This chain joins TRBV6-5 and TRBJ1-2; weak D call: TRBD1 (5 bases). The CDR3 totals 14 residues. V lost 9 bases and J lost 1, with 15 bases in between. CDR1 and CDR2 from the germline V gene are MNHEY and SVGAGI. The CDR3 sequence: CASSPGPLNYGYTF. The CDR3 DNA follows: TGTGCCAGTTCTCCGGGACCCCTTAACTATGGCTACACCTTC.

This chain uses TRBV13 with TRBJ2-5, with 12 bases lining up with TRBD2. The CDR3 is 17 residues long. V gave up 2 bases and J gave up 4 bases; unmatched junction bases: 8. CDR1 PRHDT and CDR2 FYEKMQ come from the germline V gene (reference sequence). The CDR3 sequence: CASSLWSSGRGLETQYF. The CDR3 coding sequence is TGTGCCAGCAGCTTATGGTCTAGCGGGAGGGGGCTAGAGACCCAGTACTTC.

The chain recombines TRBV28 with TRBJ2-2, with D hard to call. The CDR3 contains 13 residues. Germline CDR1 and CDR2: MDHEN and SYDVKM. Trimming cost V 2 bases and J 13 bases, with 14 bases left between them. The CDR3 nucleotides read TGTGCCAGCAGTTTAGTACCGCCCGTAGGGCTGTTTTTT. Protein product: CASSLVPPVGLFF.

Relative to its sample, this clone is medium-sized. The genes are TRBV6-4 and TRBJ2-5; 12 bases match TRBD2. The CDR3 totals 14 residues. Germline V gene sequence: CDR1 MRHNA, CDR2 SNTAGT. V shed 5 bases, J shed 4 bases, and the junction held 2 bases outside the gene matches. In nucleotides, the CDR3 is TGTGCCAGCAGTCCGGGACTAGCGGGAGAGACCCAGTACTTC. This gives the protein CASSPGLAGETQYF.

The rearrangement joins TRBV11-2 to TRBJ2-1; unclear D gene. CDR1 SGHAT and CDR2 FQNNGV come from the germline V gene. Trimming removed 4 bases from V and 1 base from J, with 17 bases in between. The CDR3 sequence is 17 residues long. DNA for the CDR3: TGTGCCAGCAGCTCAGAACAGCTTAGGCTTTCCTACAATGAGCAGTTCTTC. It translates to CASSSEQLRLSYNEQFF.

This chain joins TRBV4-1 and TRBJ2-7; TRBD1 is a possible D gene (6 bases). The CDR3 extends over 15 amino acids. Germline V gene sequence: CDR1 MGHRA, CDR2 YSYEKL. V was cut by 4 bases and J by 3 bases, with 16 bases left in between. The CDR3: CASSPTPGTNYEQYF. DNA of the CDR3: TGCGCCAGCAGCCCCACCCCCGGGACAAACTACGAGCAGTACTTC.

A word on this clone: A junction boundary mismatches the germline segment, possibly from a read error. The V gene is TRBV9, the J gene TRBJ1-1; D is undetermined. Germline V lookup: CDR1 SGDLS, CDR2 YYNGEE. The CDR3 is 10 amino acids. The CDR3 sequence is CASSPGRGPF. CDR3 DNA sequence: TGTGCCAGCAGCCCGGGGAGAGGCCCCTTT. Full variable domain (outside the CDR3, taken from reference TRBV9 and TRBJ1-1): DSGVTQTPKHLITATGQRVTLRCSPRSGDLSVYWYQQSLDQGLQFLIQYYNGEERAKGNILERFSAQQFPDLHSELNLSSLELGDSALYFCASSPGRGPFGQGTRLTVV.

V is TRBV7-9 and J is TRBJ1-1; 8 nucleotides align to TRBD1. Trimming removed 4 bases from V and 5 bases from J; junction bases left unmatched: 6. CDR1 SEHNR and CDR2 FQNEAQ come from the germline V gene (reference sequence). The CDR3 has 14 amino acids. This CDR3 reads CASSSSGGETEAFF. In DNA, the CDR3 is TGTGCCAGCAGCTCCTCAGGGGGCGAAACTGAAGCTTTCTTT. The full variable domain, its missing parts supplied by reference TRBV7-9 and TRBJ1-1, is DTGVSQNPRHKITKRGQNVTFRCDPISEHNRLYWYRQTLGQGPEFLTYFQNEAQLEKSRLLSDRFSAERPKGSFSTLEIQRTEQGDSAMYLCASSSSGGETEAFFGQGTRLTVV.

This chain joins TRBV9 and TRBJ1-1, with a tentative D call TRBD1 (5 bases). The germline V and J ends were trimmed by 3 bases and 4 bases, with 10 bases remaining between them. The CDR3 extends over 13 amino acids. Germline V lookup: CDR1 SGDLS, CDR2 YYNGEE. CDR3 loop: CASSAGGSTEAFF. CDR3 DNA: TGTGCCAGCAGCGCCGGGGGGAGCACTGAAGCTTTCTTT.

CDR3 nucleotide sequence: TGTGCCAGCATCCCTTGGGACAGGGCCAGGAATGAGCAGTTCTTC. It yields the protein CASIPWDRARNEQFF. The chain uses TRBV5-6 and TRBJ2-1; 9 bases map to TRBD1. The CDR3 runs 15 residues. V was clipped by 6 bases and J by 7 bases; unmatched bases: 11. Germline CDR1 SGHDT, CDR2 YYEEEE. The variable domain in full, completed from reference TRBV5-6 and TRBJ2-1, reads DAGVTQSPTHLIKTRGQQVTLRCSPKSGHDTVSWYQQALGQGPQFIFQYYEEEERQRGNFPDRFSGHQFPNYSSELNVNALLLGDSALYLCASIPWDRARNEQFFGPGTRLTVL.

This chain connects TRBV5-4 to TRBJ2-6; 7 bases line up with TRBD1. V shed 6 bases and J 0 bases; nucleotides not matched to a gene: 6. The CDR3 extends over 16 amino acids. CDR1 SGHNT and CDR2 YYREEE come from the germline V gene (reference sequence). DNA for the CDR3: TGTGCCAGCACGACAGGGCTACGCTCTGGGGCCAACGTCCTGACTTTC. Amino acids: CASTTGLRSGANVLTF. Combining the CDR3 with reference TRBV5-4 and TRBJ2-6 gives the whole variable domain ETGVTQSPTHLIKTRGQQVTLRCSSQSGHNTVSWYQQALGQGPQFIFQYYREEENGRGNFPPRFSGLQFPNYSSELNVNALELDDSALYLCASTTGLRSGANVLTFGAGSRLTVL.

This chain connects TRBV2 to TRBJ2-6, with TRBD1 matching 8 bases. The CDR3 consists of 20 residues. Trimming removed 0 bases from V and 6 bases from J; junction bases left unmatched: 16. From germline, CDR1 is SNHLY and CDR2 FYNNEI. CDR3 sequence: CASSEAFGDRPTYQANVLTF. As DNA, the CDR3 is TGTGCCAGCAGTGAAGCGTTTGGGGACAGGCCTACGTATCAGGCCAACGTCCTGACTTTC.

This sequence joins TRBV10-3 and TRBJ2-2; D unclear. Deletions cut 2 bases from V and 6 bases from J, with 13 bases between. CDR3 length: 15 amino acids. Germline V gives CDR1 ENHRY, CDR2 SYGVKD. CDR3 nucleotides: TGTGCCATCAGTGAGATAACGGGCTACCCCGGGGAGCTGTTTTTT. As protein: CAISEITGYPGELFF.